One sample yielded the 23 T cell receptor beta chains listed below, sequenced in a study of cytomegalovirus exposure and HLA in healthy donors. With 60 Vbeta and 13 Jbeta primers, the PCR was carried out. The protocol was immunoSEQ multiplex PCR, while the TCRdb copy is restricted to in-frame clones and leaves out a portion. The table lists around 150,000 clones, under 75% of them singletons. Specimen: PBMCs. These receptors came from a woman aged 40 to 49 in good health and CMV-seronegative.

In this sample, this clone turned up a few times. The chain has TRBV6-1 and TRBJ2-1; 8 bases match TRBD2. J lost 2 bases, V lost 7 bases, and 4 bases had no gene match. The CDR3 has 14 residues. Germline assignment: CDR1 MNHNS and CDR2 SASEGT. The CDR3 spells CASNPGLAYNEQFF. The CDR3 DNA reads TGTGCCAGCAACCCGGGACTAGCCTACAATGAGCAGTTCTTC.

This clone came up a few times. The genes are TRBV4-1 and TRBJ2-1, with TRBD2 matching 10 bases. This CDR3 contains 15 residues. The germline V gene encodes CDR1 MGHRA and CDR2 YSYEKL. V dropped 4 bases and J dropped 6; count of bases not matched to a gene: 6. The CDR3: CASSLAVAGGNEQFF. DNA of the CDR3: TGCGCCAGCAGCCTCGCTGTAGCGGGGGGCAATGAGCAGTTCTTC.

This sequence joins TRBV4-1 and TRBJ1-2; TRBD1 agrees at 8 bases. The CDR3 runs 14 residues. V trimming: 3 bases; J trimming: 8 bases; junction bases outside the gene matches: 8. Germline CDR1 and CDR2: MGHRA and YSYEKL. CDR3 protein: CASSQLTGASGYTF. CDR3 bases: TGCGCCAGCAGCCAGCTGACAGGGGCAAGCGGCTACACCTTC.

The chain couples TRBV7-3 to TRBJ1-1; D is uncertain. Trimming removed 4 bases at V and 0 bases at J, with 6 bases between. The CDR3 is 13 amino acids. The V gene's germline CDR1 is SGHTA and CDR2 FQGTGA. The CDR3 region has the DNA TGTGCCAGCAGCTATACAGTGAACACTGAAGCTTTCTTT. Translating it yields CASSYTVNTEAFF.

This chain uses TRBV5-4 with TRBJ2-1, with a possible D match to TRBD2 (6 bases). This CDR3 region has 13 residues. Germline V gene lookup returns CDR1 SGHNT and CDR2 YYREEE (reference sequence). The germline V and J ends were trimmed by 4 bases and 8 bases, with 13 bases remaining between them. CDR3 sequence: CASSPTWGDEQFF. DNA of the CDR3: TGTGCCAGCAGCCCAACCTGGGGGGATGAGCAGTTCTTC.

The rearrangement joins TRBV6-1 to TRBJ1-2; TRBD1 matches 9 bases. Germline CDR1 and CDR2: MNHNS and SASEGT. CDR3 length equals 15 residues. Trimming at V came to 0 bases and at J to 2 bases, leaving 1 base not matched to a gene. CDR3 in amino acids: CASSEAGQGNYGYTF. The CDR3 DNA sequence: TGTGCCAGCAGTGAAGCTGGACAGGGGAACTATGGCTACACCTTC.

Only a few counts were recorded for this clone. The rearrangement uses TRBV11-2 and TRBJ2-7, with 7 positions matching TRBD1. The V segment lost 6 bases and the J segment 5 bases; nucleotides outside the gene matches: 16. CDR3 size: 16 residues. Germline V gene data show CDR1 as SGHAT and CDR2 as FQNNGV. CDR3 sequence (DNA): TGTGCCAGCAGGCACCTCACAGGGGCAGGAGGTAACGAGCAGTACTTC. As protein: CASRHLTGAGGNEQYF.

The chain has TRBV19 and TRBJ1-2; D is possibly TRBD1 (6 bases). Germline lookup yields CDR1 LNHDA and CDR2 SQIVND (reference sequence). This CDR3 has 14 residues. Trimming took off 3 bases at V and 4 bases at J, with 12 bases between the two ends. CDR3 sequence reads: CASSISGVSYGYTF. The DNA for the CDR3 is TGTGCCAGTAGTATTTCAGGGGTCAGCTATGGCTACACCTTC.

In this sample, this clone turned up a few times. The rearrangement joins TRBV18 to TRBJ1-1; D ambiguous. The CDR3 contains 14 residues. Trimming removed 3 bases from V and 4 bases from J, with 12 bases in between. Germline V CDR1 and CDR2: KGHSH, LQKENI. CDR3 nucleotide sequence: TGTGCCAGCTCACCTTTGCGGGCCAGCACTGAAGCTTTCTTT. Translation: CASSPLRASTEAFF. The whole variable domain, remainder taken from reference TRBV18 and TRBJ1-1, is NAGVMQNPRHLVRRRGQEARLRCSPMKGHSHVYWYRQLPEEGLKFMVYLQKENIIDESGMPKERFSAEFPKEGPSILRIQQVVRGDSAAYFCASSPLRASTEAFFGQGTRLTVV.

The V call is TRBV27, the J call TRBJ1-1; 7 bases agree with TRBD1. There are 15 residues in the CDR3. V lost 4 bases, J lost 5 bases, and 10 bases stayed unmatched. Germline-derived CDR1 and CDR2 are MNHEY and SMNVEV (reference sequence). CDR3 DNA: TGTGCCAGCAGTTCGTCAGGGGGGCGAAGAACTGAAGCTTTCTTT. Amino acid sequence: CASSSSGGRRTEAFF.

Regarding this clone: The junction shows a germline mismatch at one end, possibly a read error. The J gene is TRBJ1-2, the V gene TRBV6-1; D is possibly TRBD1 (5 bases). Germline V CDR1 and CDR2: MNHNS, SASEGT. The CDR3 consists of 16 residues. CDR3 sequence: CANSENGLGQEGGYTF. Written as DNA, the CDR3 is TGTGCCAACAGTGAAAATGGGTTGGGGCAGGAGGGAGGCTACACCTTC.

The sample holds a few counts of this clone. V is TRBV11-3 and J is TRBJ2-3, with TRBD2 matching over 14 bases. This CDR3 spans 16 amino acids. Germline lookup yields CDR1 SGHNT and CDR2 YENEEA. Losses at the gene ends were 5 bases for V and 2 bases for J; bases not matched to a gene: 3. CDR3 in amino acids: CASSQGLAGATDTQYF. CDR3 DNA sequence: TGTGCCAGCAGCCAGGGACTAGCGGGGGCCACAGATACGCAGTATTTT.

The chain uses TRBV7-9 and TRBJ2-1; D perhaps matches TRBD2 (7 bases). This CDR3 is 16 amino acids long. Trimming pared 4 bases from V and 0 bases from J, leaving 13 bases between. Germline assignment: CDR1 SEHNR and CDR2 FQNEAQ (reference sequence). The CDR3 DNA reads as TGTGCCAGCAGCTCCCCGGGGGGCCTCTCCTACAATGAGCAGTTCTTC. This codes for CASSSPGGLSYNEQFF. Based on the CDR3 plus reference TRBV7-9 and TRBJ2-1, the full variable domain is DTGVSQNPRHKITKRGQNVTFRCDPISEHNRLYWYRQTLGQGPEFLTYFQNEAQLEKSRLLSDRFSAERPKGSFSTLEIQRTEQGDSAMYLCASSSPGGLSYNEQFFGPGTRLTVL.

The sample holds a few counts of this clone. This chain joins TRBV27 and TRBJ2-2, with D hard to call. V was trimmed by 0 bases and J by 3 bases, leaving 8 bases between them. The CDR3 loop spans 15 amino acids. CDR1 is MNHEY and CDR2 is SMNVEV in the germline V gene (reference sequence). DNA for the CDR3: TGTGCCAGCAGTTTATCGCCCGGGTACACCGGGGAGCTGTTTTTT. It specifies CASSLSPGYTGELFF.

The chain has TRBV12-1 and TRBJ2-3; the table's D call, TRBD1, has no DNA check behind it. TRBV12-1 is listed as a pseudogene. The CDR3 length is 13 residues. CDR3 residues: CASSSHRGDTQYF. The CDR3 coding sequence is TGTGCCAGCAGCTCACACAGGGGAGATACGCAGTATTTT.

The rearrangement uses TRBV29-1 and TRBJ1-1, with a weak D call TRBD1 (6 bases). The CDR3 extends over 13 amino acids. The germline CDR1 and CDR2 sequences are SQVTM and ANQGSEA. Trimming stripped 4 bases from V and 2 bases from J, with 11 bases between. The CDR3 loop is CSVVEQGNTEAFF. CDR3 bases: TGCAGCGTTGTGGAACAGGGCAACACTGAAGCTTTCTTT. Based on the CDR3 plus reference TRBV29-1 and TRBJ1-1, the full variable domain is SAVISQKPSRDICQRGTSLTIQCQVDSQVTMMFWYRQQPGQSLTLIATANQGSEATYESGFVIDKFPISRPNLTFSTLTVSNMSPEDSSIYLCSVVEQGNTEAFFGQGTRLTVV.

This clone showed up just a few times. The chain recombines TRBV7-2 with TRBJ2-1; 7 bases map to TRBD1. Looked up from germline, CDR1 is SGHTA and CDR2 is FQGNSA. This CDR3 region has 17 residues. V shed 5 bases, J shed 0 bases, and the junction held 10 bases outside the gene matches. CDR3 DNA sequence: TGTGCCAGCAGCAAATTCGGACAGGTGAGCTCCTACAATGAGCAGTTCTTC. Amino acids: CASSKFGQVSSYNEQFF.

The CDR3 loop is CASSAQGGRTEAFF. CDR3 DNA: TGCGCCAGCAGCGCACAGGGGGGTAGGACTGAAGCTTTCTTT. The chain combines TRBV5-1 with TRBJ1-1, with 8 bases fitting TRBD1. The CDR3 contains 14 residues. Trimming at V came to 4 bases and at J to 5 bases, leaving 7 bases not matched to a gene. In germline, CDR1 is SGHRS, CDR2 YFSETQ.

The rearrangement joins TRBV2 to TRBJ1-1; the match to TRBD1 covers 8 bases. CDR1 SNHLY and CDR2 FYNNEI come from the germline V gene. This CDR3 spans 12 amino acids. V trimming: 6 bases; J trimming: 9 bases; junction bases outside the gene matches: 6. This chain's CDR3 is CASRWGTGQAFF. The CDR3 nucleotides are TGTGCCAGCAGATGGGGGACAGGACAAGCTTTCTTT.

The gene calls are TRBV2 and TRBJ1-1; D not certain. Germline V lookup: CDR1 SNHLY, CDR2 FYNNEI. The CDR3 contains 13 residues. Trimming took 6 bases from V and 3 from J, leaving 11 bases between them. DNA for the CDR3: TGTGCCAGCAGCCGCGACATCGACACTGAAGCTTTCTTT. Amino acid sequence: CASSRDIDTEAFF.

The chain is built from TRBV7-9 and TRBJ1-1; a possible D gene is TRBD1 (5 bases). V was clipped by 2 bases and J by 1 base, with 17 bases between them. The CDR3 sequence is 17 residues long. Germline CDR1 SEHNR, CDR2 FQNEAQ (reference sequence). The CDR3 DNA reads as TGTGCCAGCAGCTTAACCCCAGGGTCTAGGAAGAACACTGAAGCTTTCTTT. Encoded protein: CASSLTPGSRKNTEAFF.

This clone was seen more than once but under ten times. The gene calls are TRBV5-1 and TRBJ2-3; no reliable D call. The V and J ends lost 0 bases and 0 bases respectively, with 5 bases between them. The CDR3 is made up of 14 amino acids. In germline, CDR1 is SGHRS, CDR2 YFSETQ. The CDR3 DNA reads TGCGCCAGCAGCTTGGCGACTAGCACAGATACGCAGTATTTT. The encoded protein is CASSLATSTDTQYF.

The V call is TRBV19, the J call TRBJ1-5; TRBD1 matches 8 bases. CDR1 and CDR2 from the germline V gene are LNHDA and SQIVND (reference sequence). The CDR3 is 14 residues long. V lost 1 base, J lost 6 bases, and 2 bases stayed unmatched. CDR3 in DNA: TGTGCCAGTAGTATAGGCAGGGGGCCTCAGCCCCAGCATTTT. Its protein product is CASSIGRGPQPQHF.